In its sample, the clone carrying this T cell receptor beta chain is large. The data belong to a study of blood T cell repertoires in COVID-19. Study-level information: Collection of acute and convalescent COVID-19 samples took place in the United States, Italy and Spain. Sources were T cells, B-cell-depleted T cells, or PBMCs; the material itself was cDNA or gDNA.

Source study methods: The authors estimated nucleated cell counts from reference gene primer amplification. Measured with immunoSEQ multiplex PCR; TCRdb has only the in-frame clones, and not every one. The V and J calls and the clone size are those of that table, but D and trimming were determined from the DNA. Found here are about 100,000 clones, approximately 89% of them singletons; the top ten hold 5.5% to 8%. The germline gives CDR1 SQVTM, CDR2 ANQGSEA. There are 13 residues in the CDR3. V lost 5 bases and J lost 0, with 10 bases in between. Sequencing input: peripheral blood. J is TRBJ1-1 and V is TRBV29-1; D remains ambiguous. This TCR derives from a man aged 50 or older with active or convalescent COVID-19. DNA for the CDR3: TGCAGCGTTAGCGGCGGCATGAACACTGAAGCTTTCTTT. It translates to CSVSGGMNTEAFF.